The text below deals with one T cell receptor (beta chain). Its antigen remains unknown. These data are taken from a study of T cell repertoires and Cas9 in healthy adults. Study in general: CD4 and CD8 compartments: SpCas9-reactive T cells profiled for potency, cytotoxicity, lineage. Study observations and caveats: SpCas9-reactive effector T cells were reportedly restrained in vitro by SpCas9-reactive regulatory T cells.

Assay used: immunoSEQ multiplex PCR; TCRdb lists only in-frame clones, some missing. The table includes tens of thousands of clones, around 90% detected once. The sequencing sample was made of CD4+ effector T cells (CD127+, CD25-, CD137-, CD154-) from PBMCs; culture status not recorded. The TCR sequence derives from a human donor in good health.

Here the CDR3 DNA reads TGTGCCAGCAGCTTCAGGGTCTCCAATGAGCAGTTCTTC. Protein: CASSFRVSNEQFF. This chain links TRBV7-9 with TRBJ2-1, with a tentative D call TRBD1 (5 bases). CDR1 and CDR2 from the germline V gene are SEHNR and FQNEAQ (reference sequence). Trimming took off 3 bases at V and 6 bases at J, with 9 bases between the two ends. The CDR3 totals 13 residues.